Each of the 14 T cell receptor beta chains below was sequenced from the same sample in a study of a mutant IDH1 vaccine in newly diagnosed glioma. No antigen has been assigned to these receptors. Regarding time point: week 47, end of study. Topical imiquimod was applied with each vaccine dose, which held 300 ug of mutant IDH1 20-mer peptide. Libraries were prepared by immunoSEQ multiplex PCR; TCRdb keeps only in-frame clonotypes and omits some of them. The repertoire holds tens of thousands of clones, with about nine tenths as singletons. The sequencing here drew on PBMCs, taken from a glioma patient whose treatment included an IDH1 peptide vaccine. All receptors derive from a woman aged 40 to 55 with glioma.

The chain uses TRBV15 and TRBJ1-2; perhaps TRBD1 as D (5 bases). The CDR3 spans 20 residues. The V gene's germline CDR1 is LNHNV and CDR2 YYDKDF (reference sequence). The V end was cut by 9 bases, the J end by 3 bases, with 35 bases between. The DNA for the CDR3 is TGTGCCACAAGCCTCTACATGGGACGGATGGGGCGGAAGAGTGACTATGGCTACACCTTC. Its translation: CATSLYMGRMGRKSDYGYTF.

This sequence joins TRBV27 and TRBJ1-3; maybe TRBD1 (5 bases). The CDR3 has 12 residues. CDR1 and CDR2 (germline): MNHEY, SMNVEV (reference sequence). Trimming pared 8 bases from V and 4 bases from J, leaving 9 bases between. CDR3 in DNA: TGTGCCAGCGGGACGGCCGGAAACACCATATATTTT. Translation: CASGTAGNTIYF.

The chain couples TRBV7-2 to TRBJ1-1; D might be TRBD1 (5 bases). The CDR3 consists of 14 residues. The V end was cut by 0 bases, the J end by 4 bases, with 9 bases between. The V gene's germline CDR1 is SGHTA and CDR2 FQGNSA. The CDR3, as DNA: TGTGCCAGCAGCTTAGCGGGAAGGGGCACTGAAGCTTTCTTT. Its translation: CASSLAGRGTEAFF.

This rearrangement joins TRBV9 to TRBJ1-1; weak D call: TRBD1 (5 bases). The CDR3 is 14 residues long. Germline values: CDR1 SGDLS, CDR2 YYNGEE. V lost 0 bases to trimming and J lost 2 bases, with 8 bases between them. The CDR3 region is CASSVGDANTEAFF. CDR3 DNA: TGTGCCAGCAGCGTAGGGGACGCCAACACTGAAGCTTTCTTT. Complete variable domain (other parts from reference TRBV9 and TRBJ1-1): DSGVTQTPKHLITATGQRVTLRCSPRSGDLSVYWYQQSLDQGLQFLIQYYNGEERAKGNILERFSAQQFPDLHSELNLSSLELGDSALYFCASSVGDANTEAFFGQGTRLTVV.

This rearrangement joins TRBV27 to TRBJ2-7, with D possibly matching TRBD1 (5 bases). Trimming stripped 5 bases from V and 3 bases from J, with 14 bases between. Germline loops: CDR1 MNHEY, CDR2 SMNVEV (reference sequence). The CDR3 runs 14 residues. The CDR3 loop is CASSLTPTVYEQYF. Written as DNA, the CDR3 is TGTGCCAGCAGTCTAACCCCGACAGTCTACGAGCAGTACTTC.

The gene calls are TRBV5-1 and TRBJ2-3, with D possibly being TRBD1 (5 bases). The germline V gene encodes CDR1 SGHRS and CDR2 YFSETQ. The CDR3 spans 14 residues. Trimming cost V 0 bases and J 4 bases, with 9 bases left between them. CDR3 sequence reads: CASSLARVADTQYF. In nucleotides, the CDR3 is TGCGCCAGCAGCTTGGCCAGGGTCGCAGATACGCAGTATTTT.

This chain links TRBV5-1 with TRBJ2-7; D is possibly TRBD1 (6 bases). Germline V gene sequence: CDR1 SGHRS, CDR2 YFSETQ. This CDR3 comprises 14 residues. The V gene lost 0 bases and the J gene lost 4 bases, with 11 bases spanning the gap. The CDR3 loop is CASSLVGRGYEQYF. The CDR3 DNA follows: TGCGCCAGCAGCTTGGTGGGCAGGGGTTACGAGCAGTACTTC.

The V gene is TRBV5-1, the J gene TRBJ1-1, with TRBD1 matching 10 bases. Germline CDR1 SGHRS, CDR2 YFSETQ. The CDR3 runs 17 residues. V lost 4 bases, J lost 3 bases, and 12 bases stayed unmatched. This CDR3 reads CASSNGWTGGRDTEAFF. The CDR3 nucleotides read TGCGCCAGCAGCAATGGATGGACAGGGGGAAGGGACACTGAAGCTTTCTTT. The whole variable domain, filled in from reference TRBV5-1 and TRBJ1-1, reads KAGVTQTPRYLIKTRGQQVTLSCSPISGHRSVSWYQQTPGQGLQFLFEYFSETQRNKGNFPGRFSGRQFSNSRSEMNVSTLELGDSALYLCASSNGWTGGRDTEAFFGQGTRLTVV.

The chain couples TRBV6-5 to TRBJ2-3; D is uncertain. Germline CDR1 and CDR2: MNHEY and SVGAGI. The CDR3 is 14 residues long. The V gene lost 0 bases and the J gene lost 4 bases, with 8 bases spanning the gap. This CDR3 reads CASSYSNTADTQYF. The CDR3 DNA reads TGTGCCAGCAGTTACTCGAATACAGCAGATACGCAGTATTTT.

The chain links TRBV29-1 to TRBJ2-3; D is undetermined. This CDR3 region has 12 residues. Deletions cut 7 bases from V and 2 bases from J, with 10 bases between. The germline gives CDR1 SQVTM, CDR2 ANQGSEA. The CDR3 DNA follows: TGCAGCGCCCGGCCCTACACAGATACGCAGTATTTT. Amino acids: CSARPYTDTQYF.

This chain links TRBV19 with TRBJ2-3, with 8 bases identical to TRBD2. The germline gives CDR1 LNHDA, CDR2 SQIVND (reference sequence). This CDR3 has 16 residues. J lost 0 bases, V lost 3 bases, and 5 bases had no gene match. CDR3 nucleotide sequence: TGTGCCAGTAGTATTTTGGCGGGGGGAAGCACAGATACGCAGTATTTT. Translation gives CASSILAGGSTDTQYF.

The genes are TRBV5-1 and TRBJ2-1; D call uncertain. Germline V gene lookup returns CDR1 SGHRS and CDR2 YFSETQ. This CDR3 region has 12 residues. Trimming removed 1 base at V and 7 bases at J, with 6 bases between. CDR3 in amino acids: CASSLPSNEQFF. In DNA form, the CDR3 reads TGCGCCAGCAGCTTGCCAAGTAATGAGCAGTTCTTC.

The genes are TRBV9 and TRBJ1-1; D gene ambiguous. Trimming stripped 0 bases from V and 7 bases from J, with 10 bases between. Germline-derived CDR1 and CDR2 are SGDLS and YYNGEE. The CDR3 spans 13 residues. The CDR3: CASSVAPGIEAFF. Written as DNA, the CDR3 is TGTGCCAGCAGCGTAGCTCCGGGGATTGAAGCTTTCTTT. Using reference TRBV9 and TRBJ1-1 for the parts outside the CDR3, the full variable domain is DSGVTQTPKHLITATGQRVTLRCSPRSGDLSVYWYQQSLDQGLQFLIQYYNGEERAKGNILERFSAQQFPDLHSELNLSSLELGDSALYFCASSVAPGIEAFFGQGTRLTVV.

This clone showed up just once. This chain uses TRBV4-1 with TRBJ2-7; 8 bases are shared with TRBD1. CDR1 and CDR2 (germline): MGHRA, YSYEKL. The ends lost 4 bases at V and 3 bases at J; junction bases unmatched: 8. The CDR3 length is 15 residues. In DNA, the CDR3 is TGCGCCAGCAGCCTCCGAGGACAGGGAGACTACGAGCAGTACTTC. This translates into CASSLRGQGDYEQYF.